This passage covers 24 T cell receptor beta chains from one sample sequenced in a study of T cell responses to AZD1222 COVID-19 vaccine (dated by TCRdb to about 2021). The receptor library was made with the immunoSEQ multiplex PCR assay. Drawn from immuneACCESS, this table holds only the in-frame rearrangements with V and J called that TCRdb kept. Clones are partly lost; checked studies trace under half to an unresolved V gene and leave the rest unexplained. The sample table records about 110,000 clones; roughly 87% of these occur just once. The ten largest clones add up to approximately 3% of the sample. This sample's time point label indicates: baseline before first vaccination. The sequencing here drew on peripheral blood, taken on day 0 of AZD1222 vaccination. These receptors were obtained from an adult in good health.

This chain links TRBV12-3 or TRBV12-4 with TRBJ1-1, with a weak D call TRBD1 (6 bases). The CDR3 sequence is 12 residues long. V shed 4 bases and J shed 7 bases, with 10 bases lying between them. The CDR3 nucleotides are TGTGCCAGCAGTTATGGACAGCTTGAAGCTTTCTTT. This gives the protein CASSYGQLEAFF.

The chain combines TRBV7-8 with TRBJ1-5; D possibly corresponds to TRBD1 (5 bases). V gave up 2 bases and J gave up 4 bases, with 15 bases separating them. CDR3 length: 16 amino acids. Germline lookup yields CDR1 SGHVS and CDR2 FQNEAQ. CDR3 residues: CASSLSGRGGNQPQHF. CDR3 DNA sequence: TGTGCCAGCAGCTTAAGCGGTAGGGGAGGGAATCAGCCCCAGCATTTT.

The chain uses TRBV6-6 and TRBJ2-5; 7 bases align to TRBD2. Germline trimming cut 7 bases from V and 4 bases from J; bases unmatched to any gene: 9. Per germline, CDR1 MNHNY and CDR2 SVGAGI (reference sequence). The CDR3 loop spans 14 amino acids. In DNA form, the CDR3 reads TGTGCCAGCAAGTGGCAGACGGGGGGAGAGACCCAGTACTTC. Residues: CASKWQTGGETQYF.

The CDR3 sequence is CASSYRGAVEAFF. The CDR3 nucleotides are TGTGCCAGCAGCTACCGGGGCGCCGTGGAAGCTTTCTTT. The V call is TRBV3-1 (or the pseudogene TRBV3-2), the J call TRBJ1-1; a weak D match, TRBD1 (5 bases). Germline V gene sequence: CDR1 LGHDT, CDR2 YNNKEL (reference sequence). V gave up 5 bases and J gave up 8 bases, with 15 bases separating them. CDR3 size: 13 residues.

The chain joins TRBV9 to TRBJ2-3; 9 nucleotides align to TRBD2. Germline loops: CDR1 SGDLS, CDR2 YYNGEE. The junction had 6 bases not matched to a gene; V was cut back by 2 bases and J by 2 bases. This CDR3 comprises 16 residues. CDR3 in DNA: TGTGCCAGCAGCGTGGGGCTAGCGGGGCTCACAGATACGCAGTATTTT. It translates to CASSVGLAGLTDTQYF.

This chain joins TRBV14 and TRBJ2-7; D uncertain. Germline lookup yields CDR1 SGHDN and CDR2 FVKESK. V was pared by 0 bases and J by 2 bases, with 17 bases between. The CDR3 sequence is 17 residues long. The CDR3 region has the DNA TGTGCCAGCAGCCAAGATTCCCGGTCCCTGGTCACCTACGAGCAGTACTTC. Translated: CASSQDSRSLVTYEQYF. Together with reference TRBV14 and TRBJ2-7, the CDR3 gives the full variable domain: EAGVTQFPSHSVIEKGQTVTLRCDPISGHDNLYWYRRVMGKEIKFLLHFVKESKQDESGMPNNRFLAERTGGTYSTLKVQPAELEDSGVYFCASSQDSRSLVTYEQYFGPGTRLTVT.

The V and J genes are TRBV18 and TRBJ2-3; 8 bases are shared with TRBD1. The germline V gene encodes CDR1 KGHSH and CDR2 LQKENI. After removal of 5 bases from V and 4 bases from J, the junction contained 11 bases not matched to a gene. CDR3 length equals 16 residues. The CDR3 nucleotides read TGTGCCAGCTCAGACGGACAGGGCCCCGGTCCAGATACGCAGTATTTT. It translates to CASSDGQGPGPDTQYF.

The chain recombines TRBV5-1 with TRBJ2-1; D might be TRBD1 (6 bases). This CDR3 has 15 amino acids. Per the germline V gene, CDR1 is SGHRS and CDR2 is YFSETQ. Trimming shortened V by 0 bases and J by 9 bases, and 16 bases separated the two germline ends. The CDR3: CASSLAQQGIGEQFF. The CDR3 DNA follows: TGCGCCAGCAGCTTGGCGCAACAGGGAATCGGTGAGCAGTTCTTC.

This chain connects TRBV28 to TRBJ2-7; TRBD2 is a possible D gene (5 bases). CDR1 is MDHEN and CDR2 is SYDVKM in the germline V gene. The V end lost 6 bases, the J end lost 3 bases, and 21 bases lay between the germline ends. The CDR3 extends over 16 amino acids. The DNA of the CDR3 is TGTGCCAGCAGCTTCCTTGGATCGAGCCGGGGCTACGAGCAGTACTTC. Its translation is CASSFLGSSRGYEQYF.

This clone was counted once. The chain couples TRBV25-1 to TRBJ2-7; 8 nucleotides agree with TRBD1. Trimming cost V 6 bases and J 1 base; bases outside gene matches: 5. This CDR3 comprises 14 residues. Germline V gene lookup returns CDR1 MGHDK and CDR2 SYGVNS. This CDR3 is CASRGTGASYEQYF. The CDR3 nucleotides read TGTGCCAGCAGAGGGACAGGCGCTTCCTACGAGCAGTACTTC.

The chain links TRBV2 to TRBJ1-5, with TRBD1 identical over 7 bases. The V and J ends lost 7 bases and 1 base, in that order; junction bases with no gene match: 7. Germline CDR1 and CDR2: SNHLY and FYNNEI. The CDR3 extends over 15 amino acids. CDR3: CASKETGSSNQPQHF. DNA of the CDR3: TGTGCCAGCAAGGAGACAGGGTCGAGCAATCAGCCCCAGCATTTT.

The rearrangement links TRBV19 to TRBJ2-1; 13 bases are a match to TRBD2. CDR1 LNHDA and CDR2 SQIVND come from the germline V gene (reference sequence). The trim removed 4 bases at V and 8 bases at J, leaving 5 bases unmatched. This CDR3 contains 15 residues. DNA for the CDR3: TGTGCCAGTAGTAGCCGGACTAGCGGGGGCTATGAGCAGTTCTTC. This translates into CASSSRTSGGYEQFF.

The rearrangement links TRBV2 to TRBJ2-7; D call uncertain. Per germline, CDR1 SNHLY and CDR2 FYNNEI. V lost 6 bases and J lost 3, with 15 bases in between. The length of the CDR3 is 14 residues. CDR3 bases: TGTGCCAGCAGAGGCCCCATCTTTGGCTACGAGCAGTACTTC. Translation: CASRGPIFGYEQYF.

The gene calls are TRBV14 and TRBJ2-1; TRBD2 matches at 13 bases. The CDR3 consists of 15 residues. Per the germline V gene, CDR1 is SGHDN and CDR2 is FVKESK. J gave up 7 bases and V 4 bases, and 4 bases lay outside the gene matches. The CDR3 loop reads CASSLLLAGGNEQFF. CDR3 DNA: TGTGCCAGCAGCCTTTTACTAGCGGGAGGGAATGAGCAGTTCTTC.

The chain is built from TRBV7-8 and TRBJ1-2, with 7 bases matching TRBD1. The J segment lost 8 bases and the V segment lost 5 bases, leaving 8 bases of the junction unmatched. The length of the CDR3 is 13 residues. CDR1 and CDR2 from the germline V gene are SGHVS and FQNEAQ. This CDR3 reads CASSIDRDWGYTF. As DNA, the CDR3 is TGTGCCAGCAGCATCGACAGGGACTGGGGCTACACCTTC.

The rearrangement links TRBV18 to TRBJ2-2; weak D call: TRBD2 (5 bases). V was shortened by 2 bases and J by 4 bases, with 14 bases between the two germline ends. CDR3 length: 16 amino acids. From germline, CDR1 is KGHSH and CDR2 LQKENI. CDR3 in DNA: TGTGCCAGCTCACCATTAGGCCAGGAGGCCACCGGGGAGCTGTTTTTT. The encoded protein is CASSPLGQEATGELFF.

The rearrangement links TRBV2 to TRBJ2-2, with D tentatively TRBD2 (5 bases). V shed 7 bases and J shed 8 bases, with 14 bases lying between them. In germline, CDR1 is SNHLY, CDR2 FYNNEI. The CDR3 is made up of 13 amino acids. CDR3 region: CASTVGVWGELFF. As DNA, the CDR3 is TGTGCCAGCACCGTCGGGGTCTGGGGGGAGCTGTTTTTT.

This chain uses TRBV11-2 with TRBJ1-1, with D hard to call. V lost 1 base and J lost 0, with 6 bases in between. CDR3 length equals 14 residues. Germline V gene lookup returns CDR1 SGHAT and CDR2 FQNNGV. The DNA for the CDR3 is TGTGCCAGCAGCTTAGCACGGGTGAACACTGAAGCTTTCTTT. This gives the protein CASSLARVNTEAFF.

This sequence joins TRBV5-1 and TRBJ2-2, with D perhaps matching TRBD1 (5 bases). Germline CDR1 is SGHRS and CDR2 is YFSETQ. V was trimmed by 0 bases and J by 1 base, leaving 7 bases between them. This CDR3 is built from 15 residues. The CDR3 DNA reads TGCGCCAGCAGCTTGGGAGGACAGAACACCGGGGAGCTGTTTTTT. Translated, it gives CASSLGGQNTGELFF.

The chain recombines TRBV9 with TRBJ2-3; TRBD2 matches 12 bases. This CDR3 is 15 amino acids long. J gave up 2 bases and V 3 bases, and 1 base lay outside the gene matches. The germline V gene encodes CDR1 SGDLS and CDR2 YYNGEE. The CDR3 DNA sequence: TGTGCCAGCAGCGCTAGCGGGGGGGACACAGATACGCAGTATTTT. Translation gives CASSASGGDTDTQYF. The whole variable domain, remainder taken from reference TRBV9 and TRBJ2-3, is DSGVTQTPKHLITATGQRVTLRCSPRSGDLSVYWYQQSLDQGLQFLIQYYNGEERAKGNILERFSAQQFPDLHSELNLSSLELGDSALYFCASSASGGDTDTQYFGPGTRLTVL.

On this clone itself: This sample includes further DNA sequences coding for the same CDR3. This chain joins TRBV29-1 and TRBJ1-1, with 8 bases aligning to TRBD1. Germline V gene lookup returns CDR1 SQVTM and CDR2 ANQGSEA. This CDR3 is 14 amino acids long. V dropped 1 base and J dropped 2; count of bases not matched to a gene: 3. CDR3 sequence (DNA): TGCAGCGTTGAAGTCGGACAGGGAAACACTGAAGCTTTCTTT. Amino acid sequence: CSVEVGQGNTEAFF.

The chain uses TRBV27 and TRBJ2-2; 8 positions agree with TRBD1. Germline CDR1 is MNHEY and CDR2 is SMNVEV (reference sequence). V shed 6 bases and J 4 bases; nucleotides not matched to a gene: 10. CDR3 length: 16 amino acids. CDR3 bases: TGTGCCAGCAGGATCTTGGGACAGGTACCCACCGGGGAGCTGTTTTTT. Its protein product is CASRILGQVPTGELFF.

The chain links TRBV25-1 to TRBJ2-2; no clear D gene. V was pared by 4 bases and J by 2 bases, with 8 bases between. The germline V gene has CDR1 MGHDK and CDR2 SYGVNS. This CDR3 is 14 amino acids long. The CDR3 protein is CASSGTRNTGELFF. The CDR3 DNA follows: TGTGCCAGCAGTGGAACTCGTAACACCGGGGAGCTGTTTTTT.

The chain joins TRBV6-5 to TRBJ1-6; no firm D call. The CDR3 is made up of 14 amino acids. Germline loops: CDR1 MNHEY, CDR2 SVGAGI. V lost 10 bases and J lost 3, with 13 bases in between. The chain's CDR3 is CATAYEGYNSPLHF. CDR3 DNA sequence: TGTGCCACCGCGTATGAGGGCTATAATTCACCCCTCCACTTT.